The clone carrying this T cell receptor (beta chain) was observed once. The germline V gene has CDR1 SEHNR and CDR2 FQNEAQ (reference sequence). This CDR3 region has 15 residues. The V and J ends lost 1 base and 4 bases, in that order; junction bases with no gene match: 3. These data come from a study of cytomegalovirus exposure and HLA in healthy donors. With 60 Vbeta and 13 Jbeta primers, the PCR was carried out. Some clones are missing from TCRdb's copy, which holds only in-frame ones; the method was immunoSEQ multiplex PCR. The sample carries 100,000 to 120,000 clones, around four fifths recorded once.

The chain has TRBV7-9 and TRBJ2-5, with TRBD1 matching over 10 bases. What was sequenced was PBMCs. This sequence was found in a woman between 55 and 75 years old in good health and CMV-seropositive. CDR3 sequence reads: CASSLGDRGRETQYF. The CDR3 coding sequence is TGTGCCAGCAGCTTAGGGGACAGGGGCAGAGAGACCCAGTACTTC.